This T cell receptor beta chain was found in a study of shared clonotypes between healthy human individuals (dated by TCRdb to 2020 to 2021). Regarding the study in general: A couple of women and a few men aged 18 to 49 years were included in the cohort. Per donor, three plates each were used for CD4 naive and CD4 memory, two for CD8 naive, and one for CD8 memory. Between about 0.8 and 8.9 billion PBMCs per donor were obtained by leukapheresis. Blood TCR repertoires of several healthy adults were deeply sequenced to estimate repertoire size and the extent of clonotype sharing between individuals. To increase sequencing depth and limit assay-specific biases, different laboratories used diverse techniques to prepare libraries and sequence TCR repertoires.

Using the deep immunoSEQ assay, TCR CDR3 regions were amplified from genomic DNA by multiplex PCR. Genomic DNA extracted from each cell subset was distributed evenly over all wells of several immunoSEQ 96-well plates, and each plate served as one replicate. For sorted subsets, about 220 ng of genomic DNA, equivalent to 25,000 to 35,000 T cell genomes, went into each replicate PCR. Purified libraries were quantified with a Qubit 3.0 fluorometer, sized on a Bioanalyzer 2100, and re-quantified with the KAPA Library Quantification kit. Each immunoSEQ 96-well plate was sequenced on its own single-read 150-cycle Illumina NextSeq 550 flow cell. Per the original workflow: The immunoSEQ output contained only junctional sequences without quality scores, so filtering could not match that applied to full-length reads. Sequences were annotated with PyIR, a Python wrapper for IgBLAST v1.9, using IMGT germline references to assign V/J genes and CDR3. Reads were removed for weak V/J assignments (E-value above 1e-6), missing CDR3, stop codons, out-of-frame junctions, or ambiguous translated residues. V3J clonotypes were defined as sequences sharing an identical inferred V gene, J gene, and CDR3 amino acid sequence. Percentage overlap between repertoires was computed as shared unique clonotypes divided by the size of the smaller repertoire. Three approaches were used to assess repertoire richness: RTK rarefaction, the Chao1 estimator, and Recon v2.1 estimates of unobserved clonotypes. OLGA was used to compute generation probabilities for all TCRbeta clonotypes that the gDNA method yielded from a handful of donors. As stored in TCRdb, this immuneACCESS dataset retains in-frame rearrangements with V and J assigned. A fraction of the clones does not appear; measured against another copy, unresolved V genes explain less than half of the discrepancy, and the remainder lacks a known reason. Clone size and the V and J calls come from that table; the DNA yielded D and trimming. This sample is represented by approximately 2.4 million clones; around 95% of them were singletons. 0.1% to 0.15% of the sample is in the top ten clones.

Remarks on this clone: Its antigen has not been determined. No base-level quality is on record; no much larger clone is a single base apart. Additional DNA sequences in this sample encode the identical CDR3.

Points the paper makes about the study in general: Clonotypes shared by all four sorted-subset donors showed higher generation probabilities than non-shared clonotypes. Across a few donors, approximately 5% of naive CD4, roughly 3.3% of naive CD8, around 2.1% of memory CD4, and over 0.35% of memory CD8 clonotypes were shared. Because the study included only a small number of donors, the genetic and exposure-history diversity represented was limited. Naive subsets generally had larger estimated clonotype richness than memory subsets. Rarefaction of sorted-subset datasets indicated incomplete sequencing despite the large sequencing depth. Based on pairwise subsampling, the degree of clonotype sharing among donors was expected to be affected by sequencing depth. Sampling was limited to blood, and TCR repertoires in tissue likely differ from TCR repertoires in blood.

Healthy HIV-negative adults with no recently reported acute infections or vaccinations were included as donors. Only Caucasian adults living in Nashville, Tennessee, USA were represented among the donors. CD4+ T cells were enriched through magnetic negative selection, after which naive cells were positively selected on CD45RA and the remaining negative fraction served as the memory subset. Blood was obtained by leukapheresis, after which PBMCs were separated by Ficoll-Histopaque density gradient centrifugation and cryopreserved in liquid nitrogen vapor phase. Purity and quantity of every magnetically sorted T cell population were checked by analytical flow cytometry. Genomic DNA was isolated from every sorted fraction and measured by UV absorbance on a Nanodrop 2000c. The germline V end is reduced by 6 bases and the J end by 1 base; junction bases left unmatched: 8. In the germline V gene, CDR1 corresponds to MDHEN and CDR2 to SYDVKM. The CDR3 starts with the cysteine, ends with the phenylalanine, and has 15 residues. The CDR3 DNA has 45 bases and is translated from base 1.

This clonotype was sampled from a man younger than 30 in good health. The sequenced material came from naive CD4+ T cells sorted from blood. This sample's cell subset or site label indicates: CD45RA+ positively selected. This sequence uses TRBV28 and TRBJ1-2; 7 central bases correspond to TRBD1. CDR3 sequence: CASSPRDRLNYGYTF. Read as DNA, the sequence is TGTGCCAGCAGCCCCAGGGACAGACTTAACTATGGCTACACCTTC.